This T cell receptor beta chain was sequenced for a study of beta chain features in type 1 diabetes. The wider study: The patient and healthy donor groups were comparable for age, gender and cell yields.

The CDR3 spans 15 residues. In germline, CDR1 is SNHLY, CDR2 FYNNEI. Deletions cut 2 bases from V and 6 bases from J, with 13 bases between. A few counts support this clone. Its specificity is unknown. Sorting with CD45RO/CCR7/CD25/CD127/CD95/CD27 yielded naive, central memory, regulatory and stem-like memory CD4+ cells. Study-wide findings and caveats: More deletions and fewer insertions at VDJ junctions were found in patients with type 1 diabetes.

Sequencing targeted expressed TCRB transcripts, as all isolated RNA had been reverse transcribed. For naive, central memory and regulatory T cell samples, reads averaged about 3.7 million. Sequencing used immunoSEQ multiplex PCR; TCRdb keeps in-frame clones, though not all of them. The sample consists of about 150,000 clones, about 44% of them appearing once. The sequence was obtained from a man aged 18-30 years in good health. Sequencing was done on a sample of Tregs from blood. The J gene is TRBJ2-2, the V gene TRBV2; tentatively, D is TRBD1 (6 bases). CDR3 region: CASSESGRGAGELFF. The CDR3 coding sequence is TGTGCCAGCAGTGAATCCGGCAGGGGAGCCGGGGAGCTGTTTTTT.